Listed here is a single TCR beta chain. What it recognizes is unknown. The germline gives CDR1 MNHNS, CDR2 SASEGT. V lost 0 bases and J 7 bases, leaving 9 bases between the germline ends. The CDR3 is made up of 13 amino acids. This sample was included in a study of cytomegalovirus exposure and HLA in healthy donors. Study-level results: Excluded were some V segments that proved indistinguishable, including TRBV6-2 and TRBV6-3. The study designated over 150 TCR beta chains cytomegalovirus-associated. Most of the CMV-associated TCR beta chains (in a later analysis) appeared to be HLA-restricted.

The PCR was carried out with 60 Vbeta primers and 13 Jbeta primers. Method: immunoSEQ multiplex PCR; TCRdb's copy keeps in-frame clones and lacks some. The profile shows fewer than 250,000 clones, just over 75% of them singletons. Source material: PBMCs. This chain joins TRBV6-1 and TRBJ1-2; perhaps TRBD1 as D (5 bases). This clonotype was sampled from a man aged 18 to 29 in good health and CMV-seronegative. This CDR3 reads CASSEATGGGYTF. Written as DNA, the CDR3 is TGTGCCAGCAGTGAAGCAACGGGGGGTGGCTACACCTTC.